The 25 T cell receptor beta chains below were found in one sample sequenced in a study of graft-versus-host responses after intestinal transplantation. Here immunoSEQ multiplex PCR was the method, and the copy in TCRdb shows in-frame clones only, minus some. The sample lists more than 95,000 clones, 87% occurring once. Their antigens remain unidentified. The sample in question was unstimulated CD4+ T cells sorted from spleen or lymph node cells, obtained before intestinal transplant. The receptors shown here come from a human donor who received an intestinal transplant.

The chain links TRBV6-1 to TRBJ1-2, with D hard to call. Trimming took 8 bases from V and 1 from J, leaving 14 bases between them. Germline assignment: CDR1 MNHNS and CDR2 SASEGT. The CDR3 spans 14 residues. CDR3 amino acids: CASCVGQVNYGYTF. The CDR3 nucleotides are TGTGCCAGCTGCGTCGGGCAGGTTAACTATGGCTACACCTTC.

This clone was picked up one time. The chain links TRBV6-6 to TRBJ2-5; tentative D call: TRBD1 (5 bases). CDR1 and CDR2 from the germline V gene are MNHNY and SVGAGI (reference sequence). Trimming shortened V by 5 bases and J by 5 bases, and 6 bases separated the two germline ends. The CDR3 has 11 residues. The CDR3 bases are TGTGCCAGCAGTAGGGGCGAGACCCAGTACTTC. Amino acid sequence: CASSRGETQYF.

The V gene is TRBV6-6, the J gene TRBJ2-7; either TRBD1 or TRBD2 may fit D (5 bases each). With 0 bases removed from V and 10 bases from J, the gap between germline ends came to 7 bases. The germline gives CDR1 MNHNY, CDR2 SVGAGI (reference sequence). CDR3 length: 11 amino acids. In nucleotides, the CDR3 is TGTGCCAGCAGTTACTCCGGGGCACAGTACTTC. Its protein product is CASSYSGAQYF.

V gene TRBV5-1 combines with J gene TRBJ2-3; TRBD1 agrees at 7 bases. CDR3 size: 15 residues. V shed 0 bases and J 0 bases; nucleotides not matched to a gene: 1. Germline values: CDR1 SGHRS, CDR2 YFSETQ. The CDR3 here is CASSLGDSSTDTQYF. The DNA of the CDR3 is TGCGCCAGCAGCTTGGGGGACAGCAGCACAGATACGCAGTATTTT.

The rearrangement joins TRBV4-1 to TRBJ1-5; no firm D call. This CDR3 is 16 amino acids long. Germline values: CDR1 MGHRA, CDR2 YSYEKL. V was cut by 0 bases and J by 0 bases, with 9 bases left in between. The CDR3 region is CASSQEGQNSNQPQHF. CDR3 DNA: TGCGCCAGCAGCCAAGAAGGCCAGAATAGCAATCAGCCCCAGCATTTT.

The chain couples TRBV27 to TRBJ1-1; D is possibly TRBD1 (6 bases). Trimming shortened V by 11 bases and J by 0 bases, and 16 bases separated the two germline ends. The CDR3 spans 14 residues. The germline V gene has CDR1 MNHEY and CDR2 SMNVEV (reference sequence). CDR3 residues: CAAQGSGLNTEAFF. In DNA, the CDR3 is TGTGCCGCCCAGGGGTCAGGATTGAACACTGAAGCTTTCTTT.

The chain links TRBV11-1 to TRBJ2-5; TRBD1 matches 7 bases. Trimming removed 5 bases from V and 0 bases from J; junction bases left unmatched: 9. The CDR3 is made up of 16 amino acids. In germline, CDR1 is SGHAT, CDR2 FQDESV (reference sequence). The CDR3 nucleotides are TGTGCCAGCAGCCCGAGGAACAGGGGACACCAAGAGACCCAGTACTTC. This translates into CASSPRNRGHQETQYF. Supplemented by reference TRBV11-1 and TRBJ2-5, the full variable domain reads EAEVAQSPRYKITEKSQAVAFWCDPISGHATLYWYRQILGQGPELLVQFQDESVVDDSQLPKDRFSAERLKGVDSTLKIQPAELGDSAMYLCASSPRNRGHQETQYFGPGTRLLVL.

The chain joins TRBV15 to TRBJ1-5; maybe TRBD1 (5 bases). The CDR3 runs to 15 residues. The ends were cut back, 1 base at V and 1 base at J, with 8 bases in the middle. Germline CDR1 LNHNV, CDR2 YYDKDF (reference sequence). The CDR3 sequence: CATSRGGGSNQPQHF. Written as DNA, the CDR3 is TGTGCCACCAGCAGAGGGGGCGGAAGCAATCAGCCCCAGCATTTT.

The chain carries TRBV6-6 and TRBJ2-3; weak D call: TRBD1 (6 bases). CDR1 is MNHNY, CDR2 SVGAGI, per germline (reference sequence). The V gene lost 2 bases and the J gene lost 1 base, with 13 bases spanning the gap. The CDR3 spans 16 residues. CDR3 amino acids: CASSYLQGWGTDTQYF. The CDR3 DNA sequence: TGTGCCAGCAGTTACCTACAGGGATGGGGCACAGATACGCAGTATTTT.

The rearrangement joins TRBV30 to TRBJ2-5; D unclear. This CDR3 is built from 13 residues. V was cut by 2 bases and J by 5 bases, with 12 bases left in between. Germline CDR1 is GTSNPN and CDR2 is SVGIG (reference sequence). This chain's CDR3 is CAWSLGLWETQYF. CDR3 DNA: TGTGCCTGGAGTCTGGGGTTATGGGAGACCCAGTACTTC. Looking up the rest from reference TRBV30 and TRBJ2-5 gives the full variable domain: SQTIHQWPATLVQPVGSPLSLECTVEGTSNPNLYWYRQAAGRGLQLLFYSVGIGQISSEVPQNLSASRPQDRQFILSSKKLLLSDSGFYLCAWSLGLWETQYFGPGTRLLVL.

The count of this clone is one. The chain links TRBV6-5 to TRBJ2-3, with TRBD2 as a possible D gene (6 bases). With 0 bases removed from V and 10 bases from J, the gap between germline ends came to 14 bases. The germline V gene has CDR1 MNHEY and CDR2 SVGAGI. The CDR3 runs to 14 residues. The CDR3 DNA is TGTGCCAGCAGTTACTCCTTCCGGGACTTATCGCAGTATTTT. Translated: CASSYSFRDLSQYF.

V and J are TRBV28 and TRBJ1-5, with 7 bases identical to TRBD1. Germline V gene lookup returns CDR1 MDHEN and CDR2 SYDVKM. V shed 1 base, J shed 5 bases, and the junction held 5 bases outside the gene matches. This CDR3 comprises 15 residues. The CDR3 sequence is CASSLSGGGYQPQHF. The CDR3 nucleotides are TGTGCCAGCAGTTTATCAGGGGGGGGCTATCAGCCCCAGCATTTT.

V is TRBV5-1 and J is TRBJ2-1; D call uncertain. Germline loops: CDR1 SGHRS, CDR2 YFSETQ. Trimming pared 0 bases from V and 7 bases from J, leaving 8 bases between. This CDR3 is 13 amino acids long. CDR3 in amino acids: CASSLGAQNEQFF. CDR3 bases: TGCGCCAGCAGCTTGGGGGCGCAGAATGAGCAGTTCTTC.

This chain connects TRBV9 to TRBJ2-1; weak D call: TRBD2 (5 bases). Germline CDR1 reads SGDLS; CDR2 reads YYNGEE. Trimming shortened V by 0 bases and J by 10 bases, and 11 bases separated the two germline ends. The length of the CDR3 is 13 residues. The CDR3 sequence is CASSVGDTGEQFF. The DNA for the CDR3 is TGTGCCAGCAGCGTAGGCGATACGGGGGAGCAGTTCTTC.

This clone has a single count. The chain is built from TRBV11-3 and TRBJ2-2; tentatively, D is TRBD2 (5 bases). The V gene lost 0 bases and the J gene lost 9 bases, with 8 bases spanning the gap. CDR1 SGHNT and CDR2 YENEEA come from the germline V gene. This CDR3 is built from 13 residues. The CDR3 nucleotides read TGTGCCAGCAGCTTAGACGGGGAAAGGGAGCTGTTTTTT. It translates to CASSLDGERELFF.

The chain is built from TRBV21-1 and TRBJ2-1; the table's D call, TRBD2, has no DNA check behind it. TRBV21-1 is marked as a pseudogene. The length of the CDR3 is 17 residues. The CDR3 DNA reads TGTGCCAGCAGCAAAGCGCTAGCGGGGGGCTCTTACAATGAGCAGTTCTTC. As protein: CASSKALAGGSYNEQFF.

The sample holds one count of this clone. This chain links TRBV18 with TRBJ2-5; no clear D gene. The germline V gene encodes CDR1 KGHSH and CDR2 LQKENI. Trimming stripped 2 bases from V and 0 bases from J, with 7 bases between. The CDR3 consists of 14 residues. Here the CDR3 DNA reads TGTGCCAGCTCACCAAGGCAGAACCAAGAGACCCAGTACTTC. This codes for CASSPRQNQETQYF.

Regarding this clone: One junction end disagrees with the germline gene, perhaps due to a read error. In DNA, the CDR3 is TGTGCCAGCAGCCCTTTTAGGGGACAGGGTGCCCCCGGTGGAAACACCACATATTTT. Its translation: CASSPFRGQGAPGGNTTYF. The chain links TRBV9 to TRBJ1-3, with TRBD1 identical over 9 bases. The CDR3 extends over 19 amino acids. Germline lookup yields CDR1 SGDLS and CDR2 YYNGEE. Looking up the rest from reference TRBV9 and TRBJ1-3 gives the full variable domain: DSGVTQTPKHLITATGQRVTLRCSPRSGDLSVYWYQQSLDQGLQFLIQYYNGEERAKGNILERFSAQQFPDLHSELNLSSLELGDSALYFCASSPFRGQGAPGGNTTYFGEGSWLTVV.

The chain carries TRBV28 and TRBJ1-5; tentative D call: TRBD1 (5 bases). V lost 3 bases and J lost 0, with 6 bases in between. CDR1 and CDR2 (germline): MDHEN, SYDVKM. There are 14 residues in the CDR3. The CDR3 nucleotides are TGTGCCAGCAGTTTGGGGGATAGCAATCAGCCCCAGCATTTT. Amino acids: CASSLGDSNQPQHF. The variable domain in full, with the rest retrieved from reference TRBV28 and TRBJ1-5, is DVKVTQSSRYLVKRTGEKVFLECVQDMDHENMFWYRQDPGLGLRLIYFSYDVKMKEKGDIPEGYSVSREKKERFSLILESASTNQTSMYLCASSLGDSNQPQHFGDGTRLSIL.

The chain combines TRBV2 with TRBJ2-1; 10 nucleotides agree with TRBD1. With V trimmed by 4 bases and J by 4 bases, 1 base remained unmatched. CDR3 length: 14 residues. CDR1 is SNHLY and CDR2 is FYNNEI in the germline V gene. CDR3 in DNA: TGTGCCAGCAGTGTGGGACAGGGGTACAATGAGCAGTTCTTC. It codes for CASSVGQGYNEQFF.

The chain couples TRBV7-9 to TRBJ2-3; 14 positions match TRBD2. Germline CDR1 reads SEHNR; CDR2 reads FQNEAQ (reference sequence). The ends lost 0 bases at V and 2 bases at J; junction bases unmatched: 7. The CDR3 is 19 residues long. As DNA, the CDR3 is TGTGCCAGCAGCTTAGCCGGGACTAGCGGGAGATGGCTCACAGATACGCAGTATTTT. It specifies CASSLAGTSGRWLTDTQYF.

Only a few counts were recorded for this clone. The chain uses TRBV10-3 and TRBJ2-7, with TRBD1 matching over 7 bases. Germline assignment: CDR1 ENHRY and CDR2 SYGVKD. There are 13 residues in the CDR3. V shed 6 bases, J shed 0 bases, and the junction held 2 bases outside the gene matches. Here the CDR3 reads CAISRDSSYEQYF. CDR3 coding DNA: TGTGCCATCAGCCGGGACAGCTCCTACGAGCAGTACTTC.

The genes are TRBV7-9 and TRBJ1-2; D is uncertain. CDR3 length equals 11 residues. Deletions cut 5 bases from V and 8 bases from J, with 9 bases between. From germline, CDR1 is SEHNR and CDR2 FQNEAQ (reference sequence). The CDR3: CASSESKGYTF. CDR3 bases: TGTGCCAGCAGCGAATCAAAGGGCTACACCTTC. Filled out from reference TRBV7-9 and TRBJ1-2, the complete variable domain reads DTGVSQNPRHKITKRGQNVTFRCDPISEHNRLYWYRQTLGQGPEFLTYFQNEAQLEKSRLLSDRFSAERPKGSFSTLEIQRTEQGDSAMYLCASSESKGYTFGSGTRLTVV.

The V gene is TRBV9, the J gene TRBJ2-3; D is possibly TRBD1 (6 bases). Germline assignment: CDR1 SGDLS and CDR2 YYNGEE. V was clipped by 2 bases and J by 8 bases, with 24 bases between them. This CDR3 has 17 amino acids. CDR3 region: CASSVTPSPKTGFTQYF. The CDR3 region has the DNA TGTGCCAGCAGCGTCACCCCCTCGCCAAAGACAGGCTTTACGCAGTATTTT.

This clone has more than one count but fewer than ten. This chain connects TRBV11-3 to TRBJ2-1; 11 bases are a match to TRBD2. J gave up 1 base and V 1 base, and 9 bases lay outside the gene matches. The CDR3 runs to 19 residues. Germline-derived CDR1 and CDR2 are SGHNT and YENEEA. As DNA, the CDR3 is TGTGCCAGCAGCTTAGGCCCGGGACTAGCGGATTCGTCCTACAATGAGCAGTTCTTC. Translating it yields CASSLGPGLADSSYNEQFF.